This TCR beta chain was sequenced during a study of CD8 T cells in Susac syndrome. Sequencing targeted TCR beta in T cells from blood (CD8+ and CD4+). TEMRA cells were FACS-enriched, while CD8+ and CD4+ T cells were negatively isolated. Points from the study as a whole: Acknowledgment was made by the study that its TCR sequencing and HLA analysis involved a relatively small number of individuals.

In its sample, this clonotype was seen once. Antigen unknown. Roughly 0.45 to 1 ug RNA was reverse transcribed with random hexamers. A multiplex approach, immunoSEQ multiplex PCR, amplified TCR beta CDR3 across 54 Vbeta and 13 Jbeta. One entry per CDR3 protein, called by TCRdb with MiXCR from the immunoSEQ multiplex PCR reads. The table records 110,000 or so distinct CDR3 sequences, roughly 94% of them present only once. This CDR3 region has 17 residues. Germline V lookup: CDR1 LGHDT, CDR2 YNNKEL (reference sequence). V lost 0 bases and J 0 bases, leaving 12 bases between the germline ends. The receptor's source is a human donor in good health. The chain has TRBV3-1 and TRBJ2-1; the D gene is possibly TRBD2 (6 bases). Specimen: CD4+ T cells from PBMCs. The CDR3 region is CASSQDRGLYSYNEQFF. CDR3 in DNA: TGTGCCAGCAGCCAAGACCGGGGACTTTACTCCTACAATGAGCAGTTCTTC.